One and the same sample provided the 32 T cell receptor beta chains below, sequenced in a study of control samples from healthy donors and cancer patients (dated by TCRdb to about 2020). Receptor libraries were prepared by the immunoSEQ multiplex PCR assay. As stored in TCRdb, this immuneACCESS dataset retains in-frame rearrangements with V and J assigned. A fraction of the clones does not appear; measured against another copy, unresolved V genes explain less than half of the discrepancy, and the remainder lacks a known reason. Across this sample there are under 85,000 clones, with approximately 89% seen only once. The top ten constitute less than 6.5% of the sample. The sequenced sample consisted of PBMCs. The receptors were sampled from a man aged 60 to 75 with colorectal cancer.

This chain links TRBV6-2 or TRBV6-3 with TRBJ1-2; possibly TRBD1 for D (5 bases). The V gene lost 7 bases and the J gene lost 2 bases, with 14 bases spanning the gap. There are 14 residues in the CDR3. The germline gives CDR1 MNHEY, CDR2 SVGEGT. The CDR3 region is CASTPPRGNYGYTF. Here the CDR3 DNA reads TGTGCCAGCACCCCGCCCCGGGGGAACTATGGCTACACCTTC.

This rearrangement joins TRBV5-4 to TRBJ2-3; D not resolved. Trimming took 0 bases from V and 8 from J, leaving 13 bases between them. Germline V gene data show CDR1 as SGHNT and CDR2 as YYREEE (reference sequence). The CDR3 has 14 residues. The CDR3: CASSLGLPSATQYF. CDR3 bases: TGTGCCAGCAGCTTGGGCCTTCCATCGGCTACGCAGTATTTT.

V is TRBV23-1 and J is TRBJ1-2; D is perhaps TRBD1 (5 bases). TRBV23-1 belongs to the ORF category, with a function that is uncertain. This CDR3 region has 13 residues. The germline V and J ends were trimmed by 10 bases and 5 bases, with 17 bases remaining between them. The CDR3 nucleotides read TGCGCCATCCAGGGACGCTTAGAGTATGGCTACACCTTC. Its protein is CAIQGRLEYGYTF.

The gene calls are TRBV5-1 and TRBJ2-7; D unresolved. The CDR3 loop spans 14 amino acids. V lost 2 bases to trimming and J lost 0 bases, with 9 bases between them. CDR1 is SGHRS and CDR2 is YFSETQ in the germline V gene. CDR3 loop: CASSFRGPSYEQYF. DNA for the CDR3: TGCGCCAGCAGCTTCCGCGGACCCTCCTACGAGCAGTACTTC.

This chain uses TRBV25-1 with TRBJ2-7; weak D call: TRBD1 (5 bases). Germline-derived CDR1 and CDR2 are MGHDK and SYGVNS. The CDR3 runs to 13 residues. Trimming took 8 bases from V and 6 from J, leaving 17 bases between them. CDR3 loop: CASGWGPISEQYF. The CDR3 nucleotides read TGTGCCAGCGGGTGGGGCCCCATTTCCGAGCAGTACTTC.

The chain links TRBV6-4 to TRBJ1-6, with no clear D. V lost 5 bases, J lost 14 bases, and 16 bases lay in between. This CDR3 region has 13 residues. Looked up from germline, CDR1 is MRHNA and CDR2 is SNTAGT. The CDR3 nucleotides read TGTGCCAGCAGTCCGGACCACACCCGTACCCTCCACTTT. As protein: CASSPDHTRTLHF.

The V gene is TRBV7-9, the J gene TRBJ2-3, with TRBD1 as a possible D gene (5 bases). The V end was cut by 2 bases, the J end by 4 bases, with 13 bases between. Germline values: CDR1 SEHNR, CDR2 FQNEAQ (reference sequence). This CDR3 contains 15 residues. CDR3 nucleotide sequence: TGTGCCAGCAGCTTACAGGGTTTGGTCGCAGATACGCAGTATTTT. This codes for CASSLQGLVADTQYF. The complete variable domain, with remaining parts taken from reference TRBV7-9 and TRBJ2-3, reads DTGVSQNPRHKITKRGQNVTFRCDPISEHNRLYWYRQTLGQGPEFLTYFQNEAQLEKSRLLSDRFSAERPKGSFSTLEIQRTEQGDSAMYLCASSLQGLVADTQYFGPGTRLTVL.

The J gene is TRBJ2-5, the V gene TRBV30; D is undetermined. V was clipped by 0 bases and J by 5 bases, with 7 bases between them. CDR3 length: 12 residues. Germline lookup yields CDR1 GTSNPN and CDR2 SVGIG (reference sequence). The DNA for the CDR3 is TGTGCCTGGAGTGTACTTATGGAGACCCAGTACTTC. Encoded protein: CAWSVLMETQYF.

In this sample, this clone turned up a few times. The gene calls are TRBV10-1 and TRBJ2-7; D is possibly TRBD1 or TRBD2 (5 bases each). Germline V gene data show CDR1 as WNHNN and CDR2 as SYGVQD (reference sequence). V was cut by 3 bases and J by 2 bases, with 11 bases left in between. The CDR3 totals 14 residues. CDR3 nucleotides: TGCGCCAGCAGTGACTATTTGGGGGCCTACGAGCAGTACTTC. This encodes CASSDYLGAYEQYF.

V and J are TRBV4-2 and TRBJ2-5; TRBD2 matches at 10 bases. With V trimmed by 4 bases and J by 5 bases, 7 bases remained unmatched. Germline assignment: CDR1 LGHNA and CDR2 YNFKEQ. CDR3 length: 15 residues. CDR3 region: CASSPHSGGAETQYF. The DNA for the CDR3 is TGTGCCAGCAGCCCACACAGCGGGGGGGCCGAGACCCAGTACTTC.

The genes are TRBV6-2 or TRBV6-3 and TRBJ2-1; no firm D call. This CDR3 contains 12 residues. V was clipped by 0 bases and J by 9 bases, with 6 bases between them. Per the germline V gene, CDR1 is MNHEY and CDR2 is SVGEGT. In DNA, the CDR3 is TGTGCCAGCAGTTACTCGAAGGTTGAGCAGTTCTTC. Amino acid sequence: CASSYSKVEQFF.

This sequence joins TRBV6-2 or TRBV6-3 and TRBJ1-2; D uncertain. The CDR3 spans 14 residues. CDR1 is MNHEY, CDR2 SVGEGT, per germline. The V end lost 0 bases, the J end lost 7 bases, and 12 bases lay between the germline ends. The CDR3 loop reads CASSYSPDLGGYTF. Written as DNA, the CDR3 is TGTGCCAGCAGTTACTCGCCTGACCTCGGTGGCTACACCTTC.

V gene TRBV6-5 combines with J gene TRBJ2-3, with D hard to call. The CDR3 is 16 amino acids. The V gene lost 0 bases and the J gene lost 0 bases, with 10 bases spanning the gap. Germline V gives CDR1 MNHEY, CDR2 SVGAGI. This CDR3 reads CASSYSLPGSTDTQYF. The CDR3 bases are TGTGCCAGCAGTTACTCATTGCCAGGCAGCACAGATACGCAGTATTTT.

DNA for the CDR3: TGTGCCAGCTCACGAGTACTAGCGGGGGGTCCCGATACGCAGTATTTT. It specifies CASSRVLAGGPDTQYF. The V gene is TRBV18, the J gene TRBJ2-3; 12 bases line up with TRBD2. V was clipped by 4 bases and J by 6 bases; unmatched bases: 8. Germline CDR1 and CDR2: KGHSH and LQKENI. This CDR3 has 16 amino acids.

On this clone itself: Other DNA sequences in this specimen translate into the identical CDR3. The chain employs TRBV7-2 and TRBJ1-2; TRBD1 is a possible D gene (6 bases). The CDR3 has 13 amino acids. Germline CDR1 reads SGHTA; CDR2 reads FQGNSA. Trimming left V 2 bases short and J 10 bases short, with 14 bases between. The CDR3 nucleotides read TGTGCCAGCAGCTTAATGGGGGCGGGTTTCTACACCTTC. Residues: CASSLMGAGFYTF.

The chain recombines TRBV7-9 with TRBJ2-2; D possibly corresponds to TRBD1 (6 bases). V lost 8 bases and J 1 base, leaving 14 bases between the germline ends. In germline, CDR1 is SEHNR, CDR2 FQNEAQ (reference sequence). This CDR3 has 15 residues. CDR3 region: CASQTGQKNTGELFF. The DNA of the CDR3 is TGTGCCAGCCAAACAGGACAGAAGAACACCGGGGAGCTGTTTTTT.

This chain links TRBV11-2 with TRBJ2-2, with 9 bases lining up with TRBD1. The CDR3 loop spans 17 amino acids. J gave up 2 bases and V 5 bases, and 9 bases lay outside the gene matches. Per germline, CDR1 SGHAT and CDR2 FQNNGV. As DNA, the CDR3 is TGTGCCAGCAGCAGCCGGACAGGGGCCCTAAACACCGGGGAGCTGTTTTTT. Its protein product is CASSSRTGALNTGELFF.

This chain links TRBV7-9 with TRBJ2-5, with TRBD2 matching 8 bases. CDR3 length equals 15 residues. After removal of 5 bases from V and 3 bases from J, the junction contained 8 bases not matched to a gene. Germline CDR1 is SEHNR and CDR2 is FQNEAQ (reference sequence). This CDR3 reads CASSHRLATKETQYF. CDR3 in DNA: TGTGCCAGCAGCCACAGACTAGCGACAAAAGAGACCCAGTACTTC.

The V and J genes are TRBV6-5 and TRBJ2-1, with D uncertain. Per the germline V gene, CDR1 is MNHEY and CDR2 is SVGAGI. This CDR3 is built from 11 residues. V lost 3 bases and J 14 bases, leaving 11 bases between the germline ends. Here the CDR3 DNA reads TGTGCCAGCAGTTATGGTTCCTCTGAGTTCTTC. As protein: CASSYGSSEFF.

The chain has TRBV5-4 and TRBJ1-1; unclear D gene. Germline V CDR1 and CDR2: SGHNT, YYREEE (reference sequence). V dropped 5 bases and J dropped 1 base, with 6 bases sitting between them. The CDR3 spans 12 residues. The CDR3 coding sequence is TGTGCCAGCAGGGCTCCGAACACTGAAGCTTTCTTT. The encoded protein is CASRAPNTEAFF.

The chain links TRBV11-3 to TRBJ2-7, with D hard to call. From germline, CDR1 is SGHNT and CDR2 YENEEA. The V end lost 8 bases, the J end lost 5 bases, and 13 bases lay between the germline ends. The CDR3 runs to 12 residues. As DNA, the CDR3 is TGTGCCAGCGAAGGCAGAGAGAACGAGCAGTACTTC. Translated, it gives CASEGRENEQYF.

This clone appeared a few times. The V gene is TRBV4-1, the J gene TRBJ2-7, with unresolved D. CDR3 length: 15 amino acids. CDR1 is MGHRA, CDR2 YSYEKL, per germline. Trimming stripped 5 bases from V and 0 bases from J, with 14 bases between. DNA for the CDR3: TGCGCCAGCAGCTATAGACCGCGGACCTCCTACGAGCAGTACTTC. Translation: CASSYRPRTSYEQYF.

The DNA of the CDR3 is TGTGCCAGCAGCCAAGGAGGCGGGGCGAACTACGAGCAGTACTTC. This codes for CASSQGGGANYEQYF. The genes are TRBV3-1 (or the pseudogene TRBV3-2) and TRBJ2-7; maybe TRBD2 (6 bases). The germline V and J ends were trimmed by 1 base and 3 bases, with 13 bases remaining between them. The CDR3 covers 15 residues. Germline CDR1 is LGHDT and CDR2 is YNNKEL (reference sequence).

The rearrangement uses TRBV6-1 and TRBJ1-1; D possibly corresponds to TRBD1 (5 bases). The CDR3 contains 16 residues. In germline, CDR1 is MNHNS, CDR2 SASEGT. The germline V and J ends were trimmed by 4 bases and 7 bases, with 22 bases remaining between them. The DNA of the CDR3 is TGTGCCAGCAGTGGCTATCAGGGAATCGACGGGAGTGAAGCTTTCTTT. It codes for CASSGYQGIDGSEAFF.

This clone occurred a few times. The chain uses TRBV6-5 and TRBJ1-6, with D perhaps matching TRBD1 (5 bases). The CDR3 has 15 residues. The V gene lost 6 bases and the J gene lost 7 bases, with 16 bases spanning the gap. Germline-derived CDR1 and CDR2 are MNHEY and SVGAGI. In DNA form, the CDR3 reads TGTGCCAGCAGGAAGGGACTGGCGGCCAATTCACCCCTCCACTTT. This gives the protein CASRKGLAANSPLHF.

V gene TRBV5-1 combines with J gene TRBJ2-2; D remains ambiguous. Trimming removed 0 bases at V and 7 bases at J, with 10 bases between. The germline V gene encodes CDR1 SGHRS and CDR2 YFSETQ. This CDR3 has 14 amino acids. DNA for the CDR3: TGCGCCAGCAGCTTGGAGTATTCTGGCGGGGAGCTGTTTTTT. Translated, it gives CASSLEYSGGELFF.

The genes are TRBV5-1 and TRBJ2-5, with D hard to call. The CDR3 extends over 13 amino acids. Looked up from germline, CDR1 is SGHRS and CDR2 is YFSETQ. V dropped 1 base and J dropped 1 base, with 5 bases sitting between them. The CDR3 DNA follows: TGCGCCAGCAGCTTGCCCAGCCAAGAGACCCAGTACTTC. It is translated as CASSLPSQETQYF.

The CDR3 spells CASSLGGTGGAYEQYF. Here the CDR3 DNA reads TGTGCCAGCAGCTTAGGTGGGACAGGGGGGGCCTACGAGCAGTACTTC. The V gene is TRBV11-2, the J gene TRBJ2-7, with 11 nucleotides matching TRBD1. V dropped 1 base and J dropped 2; count of bases not matched to a gene: 4. This CDR3 has 16 residues. CDR1 and CDR2 from the germline V gene are SGHAT and FQNNGV. The whole variable domain, filled in from reference TRBV11-2 and TRBJ2-7, reads EAGVAQSPRYKIIEKRQSVAFWCNPISGHATLYWYQQILGQGPKLLIQFQNNGVVDDSQLPKDRFSAERLKGVDSTLKIQPAKLEDSAVYLCASSLGGTGGAYEQYFGPGTRLTVT.

The J gene is TRBJ2-1, the V gene TRBV9; 11 bases map to TRBD2. The CDR3 covers 13 residues. CDR1 and CDR2 (germline): SGDLS, YYNGEE. With 8 bases clipped from V and 5 bases from J, the junction kept 3 bases outside the gene matches. The CDR3 loop reads CASGTSGDNEQFF. Here the CDR3 DNA reads TGTGCCAGTGGGACTAGCGGCGACAATGAGCAGTTCTTC.

The chain is built from TRBV7-6 and TRBJ2-7, with D perhaps being TRBD1 or TRBD2 (6 bases each). V was pared by 1 base and J by 6 bases, with 16 bases between. Germline CDR1 SGHVS, CDR2 FNYEAQ. CDR3 length: 15 amino acids. The CDR3 loop is CASSLGGGLPSEQYF. DNA for the CDR3: TGTGCCAGCAGCTTAGGTGGGGGGCTACCCTCCGAGCAGTACTTC.

The V call is TRBV19, the J call TRBJ2-7; 9 bases line up with TRBD1. V lost 6 bases to trimming and J lost 6 bases; unmatched junction nucleotides: 3. Germline V gene lookup returns CDR1 LNHDA and CDR2 SQIVND (reference sequence). This CDR3 has 12 residues. The CDR3 loop is CASSDRGFEQYF. CDR3 nucleotides: TGTGCCAGTAGCGACAGGGGGTTCGAGCAGTACTTC.

The chain combines TRBV2 with TRBJ1-5, with TRBD1 matching 8 bases. The V gene end was trimmed by 4 bases and the J gene end by 0 bases; junction bases not matched to a gene: 2. The CDR3 runs 15 residues. Germline-derived CDR1 and CDR2 are SNHLY and FYNNEI. The CDR3 region has the DNA TGTGCCAGCAGTGGGGACAGGCATAGCAATCAGCCCCAGCATTTT. Translated: CASSGDRHSNQPQHF.